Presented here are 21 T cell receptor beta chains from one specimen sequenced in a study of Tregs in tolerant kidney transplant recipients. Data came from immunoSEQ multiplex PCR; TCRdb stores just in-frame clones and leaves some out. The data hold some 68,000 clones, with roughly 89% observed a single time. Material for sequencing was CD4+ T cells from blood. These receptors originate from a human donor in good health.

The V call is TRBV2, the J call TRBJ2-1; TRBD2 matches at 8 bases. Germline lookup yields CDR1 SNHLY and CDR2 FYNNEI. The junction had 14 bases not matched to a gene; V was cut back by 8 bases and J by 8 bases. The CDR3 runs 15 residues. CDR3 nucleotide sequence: TGTGCCAGCGTTGGCGGGGCCGTCGGGGGGGATGAGCAGTTCTTC. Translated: CASVGGAVGGDEQFF.

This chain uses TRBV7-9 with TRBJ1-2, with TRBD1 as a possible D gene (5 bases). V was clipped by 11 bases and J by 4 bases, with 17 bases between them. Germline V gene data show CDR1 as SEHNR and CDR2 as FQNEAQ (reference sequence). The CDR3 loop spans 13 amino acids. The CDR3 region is CAVTTRGSYGYTF. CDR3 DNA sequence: TGTGCCGTCACCACTAGGGGTAGCTATGGCTACACCTTC.

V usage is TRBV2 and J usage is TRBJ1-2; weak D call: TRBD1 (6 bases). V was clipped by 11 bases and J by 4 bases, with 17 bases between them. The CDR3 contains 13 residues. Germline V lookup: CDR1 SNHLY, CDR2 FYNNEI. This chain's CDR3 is CAGRPGQPYGYTF. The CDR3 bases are TGTGCCGGTCGACCGGGACAACCCTATGGCTACACCTTC. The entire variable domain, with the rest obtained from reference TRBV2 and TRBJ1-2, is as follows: EPEVTQTPSHQVTQMGQEVILRCVPISNHLYFYWYRQILGQKVEFLVSFYNNEISEKSEIFDDQFSVERPDGSNFTLKIRSTKLEDSAMYFCAGRPGQPYGYTFGSGTRLTVV.

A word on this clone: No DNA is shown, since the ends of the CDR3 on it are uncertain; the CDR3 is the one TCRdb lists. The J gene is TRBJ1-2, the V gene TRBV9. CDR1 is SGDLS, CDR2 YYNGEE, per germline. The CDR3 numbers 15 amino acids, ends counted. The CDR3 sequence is CASSPFGSGGPGYTF.

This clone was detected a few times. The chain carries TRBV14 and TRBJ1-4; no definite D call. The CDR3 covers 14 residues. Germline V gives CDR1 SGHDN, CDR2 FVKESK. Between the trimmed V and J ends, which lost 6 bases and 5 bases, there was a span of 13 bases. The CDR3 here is CASRAGVKNEKLFF. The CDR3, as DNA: TGTGCCAGCAGGGCCGGGGTAAAAAATGAAAAACTGTTTTTT.

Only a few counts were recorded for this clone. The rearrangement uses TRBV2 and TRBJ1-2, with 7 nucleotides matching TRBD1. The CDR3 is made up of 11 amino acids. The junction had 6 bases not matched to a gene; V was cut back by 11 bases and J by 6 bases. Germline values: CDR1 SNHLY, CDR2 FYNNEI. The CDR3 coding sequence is TGTGCCCGACTGACAGGGAATGGCTACACCTTC. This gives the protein CARLTGNGYTF.

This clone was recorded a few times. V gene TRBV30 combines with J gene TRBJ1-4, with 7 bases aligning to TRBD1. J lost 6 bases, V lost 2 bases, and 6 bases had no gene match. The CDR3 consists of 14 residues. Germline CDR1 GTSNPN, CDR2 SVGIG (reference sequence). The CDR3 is CAWSSTRGDEKLFF. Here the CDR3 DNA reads TGTGCCTGGAGTTCCACCAGGGGGGATGAAAAACTGTTTTTT. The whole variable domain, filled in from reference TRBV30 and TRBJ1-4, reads SQTIHQWPATLVQPVGSPLSLECTVEGTSNPNLYWYRQAAGRGLQLLFYSVGIGQISSEVPQNLSASRPQDRQFILSSKKLLLSDSGFYLCAWSSTRGDEKLFFGSGTQLSVL.

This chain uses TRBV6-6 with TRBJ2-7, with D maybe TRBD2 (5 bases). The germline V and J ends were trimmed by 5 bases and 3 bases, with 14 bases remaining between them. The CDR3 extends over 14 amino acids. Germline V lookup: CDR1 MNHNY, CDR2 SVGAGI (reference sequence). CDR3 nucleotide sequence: TGTGCCAGCAGTGAGGGCCTGCCCATCTACGAGCAGTACTTC. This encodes CASSEGLPIYEQYF.

The CDR3 sequence: CASSLWGRTSGVSTDTQYF. CDR3 DNA: TGTGCCAGCAGTTTATGGGGCCGGACTAGCGGGGTGAGCACAGATACGCAGTATTTT. The chain joins TRBV27 to TRBJ2-3; 12 positions agree with TRBD2. The CDR3 totals 19 residues. Losses at the gene ends were 1 base for V and 0 bases for J; bases not matched to a gene: 8. Per the germline V gene, CDR1 is MNHEY and CDR2 is SMNVEV (reference sequence).

The CDR3, as DNA: TGCAGCGTTGAAGACCTCAGCGGGAGAGGCGACAATGAGCAGTTCTTC. This sequence encodes CSVEDLSGRGDNEQFF. The V call is TRBV29-1, the J call TRBJ2-1, with 8 positions matching TRBD2. J was trimmed by 5 bases and V by 0 bases; bases with no gene match: 9. CDR1 and CDR2 (germline): SQVTM, ANQGSEA. The length of the CDR3 is 16 residues.

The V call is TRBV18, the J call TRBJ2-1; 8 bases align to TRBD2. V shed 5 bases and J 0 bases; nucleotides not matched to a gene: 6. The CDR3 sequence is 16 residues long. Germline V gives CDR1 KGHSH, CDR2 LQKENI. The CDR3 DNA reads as TGTGCCAGCTCAACTCGGGGGGGTAGCTCCTACAATGAGCAGTTCTTC. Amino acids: CASSTRGGSSYNEQFF.

The CDR3 loop is CASTSGGPSPLHF. CDR3 in DNA: TGTGCCAGTACCTCGGGGGGGCCCTCACCCCTCCACTTT. The chain links TRBV6-6 to TRBJ1-6, with a possible D match to TRBD1 (6 bases). Germline-derived CDR1 and CDR2 are MNHNY and SVGAGI (reference sequence). V lost 9 bases and J lost 10, with 16 bases in between. The CDR3 spans 13 residues.

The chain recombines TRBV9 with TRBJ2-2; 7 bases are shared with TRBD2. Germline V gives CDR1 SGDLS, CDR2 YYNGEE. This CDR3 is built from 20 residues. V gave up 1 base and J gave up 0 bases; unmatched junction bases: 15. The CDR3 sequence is CASSVSTGTSGLTNTGELFF. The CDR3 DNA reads TGTGCCAGCAGCGTATCAACAGGCACATCGGGACTAACGAACACCGGGGAGCTGTTTTTT.

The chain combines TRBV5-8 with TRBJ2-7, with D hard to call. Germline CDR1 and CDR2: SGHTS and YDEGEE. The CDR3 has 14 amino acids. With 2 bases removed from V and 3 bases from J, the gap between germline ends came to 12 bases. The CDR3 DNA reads TGTGCCAGCAGCTTACGTGGCACCGACTACGAGCAGTACTTC. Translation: CASSLRGTDYEQYF.

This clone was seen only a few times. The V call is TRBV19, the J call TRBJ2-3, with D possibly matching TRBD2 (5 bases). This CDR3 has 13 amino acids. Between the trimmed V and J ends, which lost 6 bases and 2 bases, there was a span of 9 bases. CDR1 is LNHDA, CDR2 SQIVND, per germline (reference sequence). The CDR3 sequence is CASREEYTDTQYF. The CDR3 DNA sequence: TGTGCCAGTAGGGAGGAGTACACAGATACGCAGTATTTT.

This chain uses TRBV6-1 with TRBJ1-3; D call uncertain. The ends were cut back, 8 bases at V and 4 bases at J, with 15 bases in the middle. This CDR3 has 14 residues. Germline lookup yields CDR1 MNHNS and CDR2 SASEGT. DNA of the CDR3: TGTGCCAGCCGTCACGAGGGAGGCGGAAACACCATATATTTT. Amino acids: CASRHEGGGNTIYF.

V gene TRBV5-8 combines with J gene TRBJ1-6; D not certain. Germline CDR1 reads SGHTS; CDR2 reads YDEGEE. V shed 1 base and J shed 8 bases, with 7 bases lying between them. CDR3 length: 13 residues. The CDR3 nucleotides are TGTGCCAGCAGCTTGAAAGTCGATTCACCCCTCCACTTT. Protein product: CASSLKVDSPLHF. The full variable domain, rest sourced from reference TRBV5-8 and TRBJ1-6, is EAGVTQSPTHLIKTRGQQATLRCSPISGHTSVYWYQQALGLGLQFLLWYDEGEERNRGNFPPRFSGRQFPNYSSELNVNALELEDSALYLCASSLKVDSPLHFGNGTRLTVT.

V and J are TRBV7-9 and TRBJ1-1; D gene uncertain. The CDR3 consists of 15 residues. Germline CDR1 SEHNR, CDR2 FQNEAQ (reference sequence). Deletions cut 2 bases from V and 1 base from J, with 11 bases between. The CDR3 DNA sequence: TGTGCCAGCAGCTTATACGAGCTTGGGAACACTGAAGCTTTCTTT. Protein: CASSLYELGNTEAFF. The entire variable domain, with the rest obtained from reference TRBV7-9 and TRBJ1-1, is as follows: DTGVSQNPRHKITKRGQNVTFRCDPISEHNRLYWYRQTLGQGPEFLTYFQNEAQLEKSRLLSDRFSAERPKGSFSTLEIQRTEQGDSAMYLCASSLYELGNTEAFFGQGTRLTVV.

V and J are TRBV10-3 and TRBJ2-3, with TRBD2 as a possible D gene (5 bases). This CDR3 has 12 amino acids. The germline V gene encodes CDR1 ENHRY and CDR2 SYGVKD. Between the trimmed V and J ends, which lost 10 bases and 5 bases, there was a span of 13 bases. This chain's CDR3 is CATRDTRDTQYF. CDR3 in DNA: TGTGCCACACGGGATACTCGAGATACGCAGTATTTT.

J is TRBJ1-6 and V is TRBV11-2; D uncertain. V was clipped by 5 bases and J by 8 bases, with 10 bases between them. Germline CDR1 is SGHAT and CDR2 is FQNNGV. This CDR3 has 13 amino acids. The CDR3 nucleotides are TGTGCCAGCAGCCCTTTGAGGGATTCACCCCTCCACTTT. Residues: CASSPLRDSPLHF.

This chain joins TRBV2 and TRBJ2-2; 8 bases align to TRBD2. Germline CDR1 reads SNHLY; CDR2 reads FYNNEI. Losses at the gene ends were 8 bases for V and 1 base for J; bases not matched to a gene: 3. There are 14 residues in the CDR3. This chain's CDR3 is CASAGTRNTGELFF. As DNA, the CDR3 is TGTGCCAGCGCCGGGACTAGGAACACCGGGGAGCTGTTTTTT. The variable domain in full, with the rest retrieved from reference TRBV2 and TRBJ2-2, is EPEVTQTPSHQVTQMGQEVILRCVPISNHLYFYWYRQILGQKVEFLVSFYNNEISEKSEIFDDQFSVERPDGSNFTLKIRSTKLEDSAMYFCASAGTRNTGELFFGEGSRLTVL.